These 23 T cell receptor beta chains were all obtained from the same sample, sequenced in a study of identical twins listed by TCRdb under 2016. The receptor library was made with 5' RACE. The instrument given in TCRdb is Illumina HiSeq 2000. The raw public reads went through TCRdb reprocessing: fastp at Q25, MiXCR clone calling, in-frame beta chains kept. Duplicate CDR3 protein sequences are folded into a single record with the most common DNA and genes. This sample holds about 530,000 distinct CDR3 sequences; 20% to 25% were observed only once. The biggest ten clones account for about 0.48% of the sample. These data also formed part of another study, on yellow fever vaccine responses in identical twins.

Sequencing was carried out using CD4+ T cells sorted from blood. The source of these receptors is a woman in her late teens or twenties in good health.

This chain uses TRBV7-2 with TRBJ1-5, with 8 bases aligning to TRBD1. This CDR3 is 15 amino acids long. The germline gives CDR1 SGHTA, CDR2 FQGNSA. J lost 0 bases, V lost 5 bases, and 3 bases had no gene match. CDR3 residues: CASSGGTGSNQPQHF. CDR3 bases: TGTGCCAGCAGCGGAGGGACAGGTAGCAATCAGCCCCAGCATTTT.

This chain connects TRBV5-5 to TRBJ2-7, with D possibly matching TRBD1 (6 bases). Germline CDR1 SGHKS, CDR2 YYEKEE (reference sequence). Trimming cost V 6 bases and J 1 base, with 20 bases left between them. This CDR3 region has 16 residues. DNA of the CDR3: TGTGCCAGCACCAACACCCGACAGGTATCATCCTACGAGCAGTACTTC. Translating gives CASTNTRQVSSYEQYF.

V usage is TRBV7-6 and J usage is TRBJ2-7; D is unresolved. The CDR3 is made up of 15 amino acids. With 1 base removed from V and 3 bases from J, the gap between germline ends came to 13 bases. The V gene's germline CDR1 is SGHVS and CDR2 FNYEAQ. In DNA form, the CDR3 reads TGTGCCAGCAGCTTAGATGTAGGGTCCTTCTACGAGCAGTACGTC. Amino acids: CASSLDVGSFYEQYV.

V and J are TRBV11-3 and TRBJ1-1; 8 nucleotides line up with TRBD1. The CDR3 has 15 amino acids. The junction had 2 bases not matched to a gene; V was cut back by 1 base and J by 1 base. Germline V gives CDR1 SGHNT, CDR2 YENEEA. The CDR3 coding sequence is TGTGCCAGCAGCTTAGTAGGACAGGGGAACACTGAAGCTTTCTTT. It codes for CASSLVGQGNTEAFF.

The rearrangement joins TRBV9 to TRBJ2-1; 8 bases are shared with TRBD2. The CDR3 spans 13 residues. The V gene's germline CDR1 is SGDLS and CDR2 YYNGEE. V gave up 1 base and J gave up 15 bases; unmatched junction bases: 9. The CDR3 protein is CASSVHSAGDLFF. In DNA form, the CDR3 reads TGTGCCAGCAGCGTACATTCAGCGGGGGATCTGTTCTTC. Combining the CDR3 with reference TRBV9 and TRBJ2-1 gives the whole variable domain DSGVTQTPKHLITATGQRVTLRCSPRSGDLSVYWYQQSLDQGLQFLIQYYNGEERAKGNILERFSAQQFPDLHSELNLSSLELGDSALYFCASSVHSAGDLFFGPGTRLTVL.

The chain couples TRBV20-1 to TRBJ1-6; D call uncertain. The CDR3 is 14 residues long. Germline V gene lookup returns CDR1 DFQATT and CDR2 SNEGSKA (reference sequence). The V end lost 1 base, the J end lost 7 bases, and 11 bases lay between the germline ends. The CDR3 is CSARVAAVNSPLHF. CDR3 coding DNA: TGCAGTGCTAGAGTTGCAGCCGTGAATTCACCCCTCCACTTT.

The V gene is TRBV29-1, the J gene TRBJ1-1, with 7 bases aligning to TRBD1. The CDR3 spans 12 residues. CDR1 SQVTM and CDR2 ANQGSEA come from the germline V gene. J was trimmed by 4 bases and V by 8 bases; bases with no gene match: 7. The CDR3 loop reads CSHRGIGTEAFF. Here the CDR3 DNA reads TGCAGCCACAGGGGTATCGGCACTGAAGCTTTCTTT.

This clonotype was seen more than once but under ten times. The chain employs TRBV12-3 or TRBV12-4 and TRBJ2-4; perhaps TRBD1 as D (5 bases). This CDR3 is 12 amino acids long. The V and J ends lost 6 bases and 8 bases respectively, with 11 bases between them. DNA for the CDR3: TGTGCCAGCAGCTCTCTAGGGGACATTCAGTACTTC. This sequence encodes CASSSLGDIQYF.

This clonotype has a handful of counts. This chain uses TRBV6-1 with TRBJ1-3, with D tentatively TRBD1 (6 bases). From germline, CDR1 is MNHNS and CDR2 SASEGT. The V end was cut by 7 bases, the J end by 2 bases, with 18 bases between. There are 16 residues in the CDR3. CDR3: CASTRTVYETGNTIYF. The CDR3 DNA sequence: TGTGCCAGCACCCGGACAGTTTATGAAACTGGAAACACCATATATTTT.

The chain couples TRBV7-2 to TRBJ1-2; maybe TRBD1 (6 bases). CDR3 length: 14 residues. Trimming stripped 4 bases from V and 6 bases from J, with 15 bases between. Looked up from germline, CDR1 is SGHTA and CDR2 is FQGNSA. Here the CDR3 DNA reads TGTGCCAGCAGCTCCACAGGGTCCCTGGATGGCTACACCTTC. It yields the protein CASSSTGSLDGYTF.

Only a few counts were recorded for this clonotype. The chain uses TRBV7-8 and TRBJ1-1; no clear D. V was trimmed by 2 bases and J by 5 bases, leaving 12 bases between them. This CDR3 has 14 residues. Per germline, CDR1 SGHVS and CDR2 FQNEAQ. The CDR3 spells CASSLLVLATEAFF. The CDR3 bases are TGTGCCAGCAGCTTATTGGTGCTTGCAACTGAAGCTTTCTTT.

The chain joins TRBV4-1 to TRBJ2-3, with a tentative D call TRBD1 (6 bases). The CDR3 runs to 15 residues. Trimming left V 1 base short and J 6 bases short, with 14 bases between. Germline values: CDR1 MGHRA, CDR2 YSYEKL. CDR3 loop: CASSQGGGPGDTQYF. The CDR3 DNA sequence: TGCGCCAGCAGCCAAGGTGGGGGCCCGGGGGATACGCAGTATTTT.

This clonotype was found a few times. The V call is TRBV5-1, the J call TRBJ1-2; possibly TRBD1 for D (6 bases). Germline V gene lookup returns CDR1 SGHRS and CDR2 YFSETQ. V was trimmed by 4 bases and J by 3 bases, leaving 19 bases between them. The CDR3 contains 16 residues. CDR3 DNA: TGCGCCAGCAGCCCCACTCCGACAGGCGATTACTATGGCTACACCTTC. Encoded protein: CASSPTPTGDYYGYTF.

This chain links TRBV6-5 with TRBJ2-5, with a weak D call TRBD2 (6 bases). CDR3 size: 16 residues. V was pared by 2 bases and J by 4 bases, with 17 bases between. Per germline, CDR1 MNHEY and CDR2 SVGAGI. CDR3 residues: CASSYTVGAGRETQYF. CDR3 coding DNA: TGTGCCAGCAGTTACACGGTTGGGGCGGGGAGAGAGACCCAGTACTTC.

The table lists this clonotype with a few counts. This chain links TRBV7-2 with TRBJ2-1; 7 nucleotides match TRBD2. Germline CDR1 is SGHTA and CDR2 is FQGNSA. The CDR3 is 16 amino acids. With V trimmed by 5 bases and J by 5 bases, 12 bases remained unmatched. As DNA, the CDR3 is TGTGCCAGCAGCCTCTCGACTAGCCTAAACCACAATGAGCAGTTCTTC. Translation gives CASSLSTSLNHNEQFF.

The V gene is TRBV18, the J gene TRBJ2-7; the match to TRBD1 covers 10 bases. This CDR3 has 13 amino acids. The germline CDR1 and CDR2 sequences are KGHSH and LQKENI. The V gene end was trimmed by 3 bases and the J gene end by 7 bases; junction bases not matched to a gene: 3. The CDR3: CASSPGQGWEQYF. CDR3 bases: TGTGCCAGCTCACCGGGACAGGGGTGGGAGCAGTACTTC. The whole variable domain, remainder taken from reference TRBV18 and TRBJ2-7, is NAGVMQNPRHLVRRRGQEARLRCSPMKGHSHVYWYRQLPEEGLKFMVYLQKENIIDESGMPKERFSAEFPKEGPSILRIQQVVRGDSAAYFCASSPGQGWEQYFGPGTRLTVT.

This chain uses TRBV10-3 with TRBJ2-3, with D perhaps being TRBD1 or TRBD2 (5 bases each). This CDR3 spans 14 amino acids. CDR1 and CDR2 from the germline V gene are ENHRY and SYGVKD. Deletions cut 1 base from V and 6 bases from J, with 11 bases between. DNA of the CDR3: TGTGCCATCAGTGAGTACCGGGACGGCGATACGCAGTATTTT. Protein product: CAISEYRDGDTQYF.

The chain combines TRBV25-1 with TRBJ1-2, with a weak D call TRBD1 (5 bases). CDR1 and CDR2 from the germline V gene are MGHDK and SYGVNS. V was clipped by 3 bases and J by 9 bases, with 20 bases between them. The CDR3 contains 15 residues. The CDR3, as DNA: TGTGCCAGCAGTGAGAATTCGGGGGTGTCGCGGAGCTACACCTTC. It translates to CASSENSGVSRSYTF.

The V call is TRBV19, the J call TRBJ2-7, with D possibly being TRBD1 or TRBD2 (5 bases each). The CDR3 consists of 13 residues. V was trimmed by 3 bases and J by 4 bases, leaving 10 bases between them. Germline loops: CDR1 LNHDA, CDR2 SQIVND (reference sequence). As DNA, the CDR3 is TGTGCCAGTAGTATGGCGAGGGGATACGAGCAGTACTTC. Protein sequence: CASSMARGYEQYF.

The gene calls are TRBV7-9 and TRBJ2-1; D assignment may be TRBD1 or TRBD2 (5 bases each). The germline V and J ends were trimmed by 6 bases and 4 bases, with 19 bases remaining between them. Germline CDR1 is SEHNR and CDR2 is FQNEAQ (reference sequence). The CDR3 length is 16 residues. The chain's CDR3 is CASSSREWNPYNEQFF. The CDR3 bases are TGTGCCAGCAGTTCCAGGGAGTGGAATCCTTACAATGAGCAGTTCTTC.

The chain is built from TRBV6-1 and TRBJ2-1; 13 bases map to TRBD2. CDR1 and CDR2 (germline): MNHNS, SASEGT. Trimming took 6 bases from V and 7 from J; bases not matched to a gene: 6. The length of the CDR3 is 15 residues. The CDR3 coding sequence is TGTGCCAGCAGACTAGCGGGAGGGCCCTTAAATGAGCAGTTCTTC. It translates to CASRLAGGPLNEQFF.

The gene calls are TRBV12-3 or TRBV12-4 and TRBJ2-1; D perhaps matches TRBD1 (5 bases). Trimming pared 0 bases from V and 7 bases from J, leaving 13 bases between. The CDR3 contains 15 residues. CDR3 DNA sequence: TGTGCCAGCAGTTTAGCGAGGAAGGGGCGTAATGAGCAGTTCTTC. This translates into CASSLARKGRNEQFF.

CDR3 region: CASRSSGTGPGEQYF. The DNA of the CDR3 is TGTGCCAGCAGGTCGTCTGGGACAGGGCCCGGTGAGCAGTACTTC. This chain uses TRBV6-1 with TRBJ2-7, with 9 positions matching TRBD1. The V and J ends lost 6 bases and 7 bases, in that order; junction bases with no gene match: 13. Looked up from germline, CDR1 is MNHNS and CDR2 is SASEGT. The CDR3 extends over 15 amino acids.